One sample yielded the 6 T cell receptor beta chains listed below, sequenced in a study of T cell clonality in common variable immunodeficiency. The assay was immunoSEQ multiplex PCR, and TCRdb's table has in-frame clones only and misses some. Sampling found approximately 30,000 clones, none seen once. The sequenced material came from peripheral blood mononuclear cells. The origin of the receptors is a person aged 18-70 years in good health.

There are many counts of this clone. The read finishes 3 residues shy of the CDR3 end, and the germline J gene is used to complete it. This chain links TRBV20-1 with TRBJ2-1; D may match TRBD1 or TRBD2 (5 bases each). V lost 6 bases, J lost 5 bases, and 20 bases lay in between. The length of the CDR3 is 15 residues. Looked up from germline, CDR1 is DFQATT and CDR2 is SNEGSKA (reference sequence). The sequenced CDR3 bases are TGCAGTGCCCCAGCTCAGGGAGTTGGCAACAATGAG. Translation gives CSAPAQGVGNNE. The complete CDR3 sequence is CSAPAQGVGNNEQFF.

This clone was seen repeatedly, ten times or more. The read halts 3 residues ahead of the CDR3 end, with the missing end drawn from the germline J gene. V is TRBV19 and J is TRBJ2-2, with no clear D. The CDR3 extends over 13 amino acids. Trimming removed 1 base from V and 7 bases from J, with 7 bases in between. CDR1 and CDR2 (germline): LNHDA, SQIVND (reference sequence). This CDR3 is CASSIGYGGELFF. The DNA read from the CDR3 is TGTGCCAGTAGTATAGGGTACGGCGGGGAG.

This clone was observed many times. The read terminates 3 residues before the CDR3 end, so the remaining end is supplied by the germline J gene. The J gene is TRBJ2-3, the V gene TRBV2; 8 bases align to TRBD2. CDR3 length equals 13 residues. Germline CDR1 is SNHLY and CDR2 is FYNNEI. J lost 2 bases, V lost 10 bases, and 5 bases had no gene match. The covered CDR3 bases are TGTGCCACCCGTAGCGGGACCACAGATACG. This gives the protein CATRSGTTDT. The entire CDR3 is CATRSGTTDTQYF. The variable domain in full, with the rest retrieved from reference TRBV2 and TRBJ2-3, is EPEVTQTPSHQVTQMGQEVILRCVPISNHLYFYWYRQILGQKVEFLVSFYNNEISEKSEIFDDQFSVERPDGSNFTLKIRSTKLEDSAMYFCATRSGTTDTQYFGPGTRLTVL.

This clone appeared many times. The CDR3 goes on 3 residues after the read ends, and that part is filled in from the germline J gene. The chain combines TRBV30 with TRBJ2-7, with 10 nucleotides matching TRBD2. J gave up 0 bases and V 2 bases, and 16 bases lay outside the gene matches. The CDR3 loop spans 19 amino acids. CDR1 is GTSNPN and CDR2 is SVGIG in the germline V gene (reference sequence). The CDR3: CAWSPNSGGYPRSSYEQYF. CDR3 bases read: TGTGCCTGGAGTCCAAATAGCGGGGGGTATCCTAGAAGCTCCTACGAG.

This clone was counted at least ten times. The read gets to within 3 residues of the CDR3 end, and the germline J gene fills in the rest. The chain uses TRBV19 and TRBJ1-5, with 9 bases aligning to TRBD1. The CDR3 spans 16 residues. The V segment lost 5 bases and the J segment 7 bases; nucleotides outside the gene matches: 12. Germline lookup yields CDR1 LNHDA and CDR2 SQIVND (reference sequence). The sequenced part of the CDR3 DNA is TGTGCCAGTAGTGCCCGCCGGGACAGGGAATTGCAGCCC. Encoded protein: CASSARRDRELQP. The CDR3 as a whole reads CASSARRDRELQPQHF.

At least ten counts were recorded for this clone. The read terminates 3 residues before the CDR3 end, so the remaining end is supplied by the germline J gene. The rearrangement uses TRBV6-1 and TRBJ2-1, with TRBD1 identical over 7 bases. Germline assignment: CDR1 MNHNS and CDR2 SASEGT. CDR3 size: 15 residues. The V gene end was trimmed by 2 bases and the J gene end by 7 bases; junction bases not matched to a gene: 8. CDR3 sequence: CASSERWGQYNEQFF. The covered CDR3 bases are TGTGCCAGCAGTGAAAGGTGGGGACAGTATAATGAG.